The entry that follows covers one TCR beta chain sequence. This specimen comes from a study of blood T cell repertoires in COVID-19. The table came from immunoSEQ multiplex PCR; TCRdb's copy has only in-frame clones and leaves some out. This table holds approximately 130,000 clones, over 60% found once. This TCR was recovered from a human donor in a cohort sampled during active COVID-19. The sample comprised peripheral blood.

CDR3: CASRNRQGTNYGYTF. As DNA, the CDR3 is TGTGCCAGTAGAAACCGACAGGGAACCAACTATGGCTACACCTTC. The chain links TRBV19 to TRBJ1-2; the match to TRBD1 covers 7 bases. Per the germline V gene, CDR1 is LNHDA and CDR2 is SQIVND (reference sequence). The CDR3 sequence is 15 residues long. After removal of 6 bases from V and 2 bases from J, the junction contained 9 bases not matched to a gene. Filled out from reference TRBV19 and TRBJ1-2, the complete variable domain reads DGGITQSPKYLFRKEGQNVTLSCEQNLNHDAMYWYRQDPGQGLRLIYYSQIVNDFQKGDIAEGYSVSREKKESFPLTVTSAQKNPTAFYLCASRNRQGTNYGYTFGSGTRLTVV.